These 10 T cell receptor beta chains were all obtained from the same sample, sequenced in a study of beta chain features in type 1 diabetes. As every portion of the isolated RNA was reverse transcribed, the sequencing read expressed TCRB transcripts. Using immunoSEQ multiplex PCR, the repertoire was profiled, and TCRdb retains in-frame clones only, with some absent. Altogether a few hundred thousand clones are present, 16% being singletons, with the ten largest covering 0.065% to 0.095%. Study results and limitations: Patients with Type 1 diabetes showed moderately but significantly shorter TCRB CDR3s in all four CD4+ subsets.

The antigens for these receptors are not known. Sequenced material: naive CD4+ T cells from blood. These receptors all stem from a man younger than 45 with type 1 diabetes.

The V and J genes are TRBV6-1 and TRBJ2-1; 7 bases are a match to TRBD1. Trimming removed 6 bases from V and 6 bases from J; junction bases left unmatched: 8. The germline V gene encodes CDR1 MNHNS and CDR2 SASEGT. The CDR3 covers 14 residues. The chain's CDR3 is CASSTQGDRNEQFF. The CDR3 nucleotides read TGTGCCAGCAGCACGCAGGGGGACCGCAATGAGCAGTTCTTC.

The genes are TRBV15 and TRBJ2-3; TRBD2 aligns across 11 bases. This CDR3 is built from 18 residues. Germline lookup yields CDR1 LNHNV and CDR2 YYDKDF (reference sequence). V trimming: 0 bases; J trimming: 2 bases; junction bases outside the gene matches: 7. The DNA of the CDR3 is TGTGCCACCAGCAGAGATCGTGGGACTAGCGGTCTCACAGATACGCAGTATTTT. Encoded protein: CATSRDRGTSGLTDTQYF.

This clone showed up just a few times. The chain combines TRBV9 with TRBJ1-1; 10 bases line up with TRBD1. V lost 4 bases to trimming and J lost 11 bases; unmatched junction nucleotides: 11. The CDR3 runs to 14 residues. The germline CDR1 and CDR2 sequences are SGDLS and YYNGEE. As DNA, the CDR3 is TGTGCCAGCAGCCCTAGTGGGACAGGGGAAATGGCTTTCTTT. It translates to CASSPSGTGEMAFF. Complete variable domain (other parts from reference TRBV9 and TRBJ1-1): DSGVTQTPKHLITATGQRVTLRCSPRSGDLSVYWYQQSLDQGLQFLIQYYNGEERAKGNILERFSAQQFPDLHSELNLSSLELGDSALYFCASSPSGTGEMAFFGQGTRLTVV.

The table lists this clone with a few counts. This chain connects TRBV7-2 to TRBJ1-2, with D unclear. The CDR3 contains 13 residues. The germline CDR1 and CDR2 sequences are SGHTA and FQGNSA. Trimming shortened V by 3 bases and J by 4 bases, and 9 bases separated the two germline ends. This chain's CDR3 is CASSFTGSYGYTF. The CDR3 DNA reads as TGTGCCAGCAGCTTTACGGGAAGCTATGGCTACACCTTC.

This clone appeared a few times. V is TRBV30 and J is TRBJ1-1, with D perhaps matching TRBD1 (6 bases). This CDR3 is built from 12 residues. Germline values: CDR1 GTSNPN, CDR2 SVGIG (reference sequence). With 4 bases removed from V and 12 bases from J, the gap between germline ends came to 18 bases. As DNA, the CDR3 is TGTGCCTGGACCGACAGGTCGGTTCCGACTTTCTTT. The encoded protein is CAWTDRSVPTFF.

The chain has TRBV5-6 and TRBJ2-3; no clear D gene. CDR1 is SGHDT, CDR2 YYEEEE, per germline. The germline V and J ends were trimmed by 6 bases and 5 bases, with 19 bases remaining between them. There are 15 residues in the CDR3. The CDR3 DNA sequence: TGTGCCAGCACCACTTTATCGGGTGGCCGAGATACGCAGTATTTT. Residues: CASTTLSGGRDTQYF.

The genes are TRBV5-6 and TRBJ2-3, with TRBD2 identical over 7 bases. This CDR3 is built from 17 residues. Germline V gives CDR1 SGHDT, CDR2 YYEEEE. V lost 2 bases and J lost 0; bases outside the gene matches: 9. The CDR3 protein is CASSLILAGASTDTQYF. In DNA form, the CDR3 reads TGTGCCAGCAGCTTAATTTTAGCGGGTGCTAGCACAGATACGCAGTATTTT.

This clone was counted between two and nine times. J is TRBJ2-5 and V is TRBV29-1, with TRBD2 matching 7 bases. Trimming removed 5 bases from V and 2 bases from J; junction bases left unmatched: 8. This CDR3 contains 14 residues. Germline values: CDR1 SQVTM, CDR2 ANQGSEA. In nucleotides, the CDR3 is TGCAGCGTTTGGGGCCCAGCGGGGCAAGAGACCCAGTACTTC. The encoded protein is CSVWGPAGQETQYF.

This chain uses TRBV29-1 with TRBJ2-5; weak D call: TRBD1 (7 bases). The CDR3 is 13 amino acids. Germline CDR1 SQVTM, CDR2 ANQGSEA. CDR3 sequence reads: CRAGQLLRETQYF. In DNA form, the CDR3 reads TGCAGGGCGGGACAGTTACTAAGGGAGACCCAGTACTTC.

In this sample, this clone turned up a few times. The rearrangement links TRBV7-2 to TRBJ2-3; D unclear. This CDR3 is 16 amino acids long. The germline gives CDR1 SGHTA, CDR2 FQGNSA. V gave up 2 bases and J gave up 0 bases, with 12 bases separating them. CDR3 loop: CASSLFGRHSTDTQYF. DNA of the CDR3: TGTGCCAGCAGCTTATTCGGTCGCCATAGCACAGATACGCAGTATTTT.